These 20 T cell receptor beta chains originate from one sample sequenced in a study of T cell responses to AZD1222 COVID-19 vaccine. Assay used: immunoSEQ multiplex PCR; TCRdb lists only in-frame clones, some missing. Seen here are some 150,000 clones, about 92% observed once, and the top ten hold 0.75% to 1%. The sample consisted of peripheral blood, taken on day 0 of MenACWY control vaccination. The source of these receptors is an adult in good health.

The chain employs TRBV6-5 and TRBJ1-6; possibly TRBD1 for D (5 bases). CDR3 size: 13 residues. Trimming left V 6 bases short and J 10 bases short, with 13 bases between. The V gene's germline CDR1 is MNHEY and CDR2 SVGAGI. The CDR3 nucleotides are TGTGCCAGCAGCCGAGGGGTGGACTCACCCCTCCACTTT. It translates to CASSRGVDSPLHF.

The gene calls are TRBV12-3 or TRBV12-4 and TRBJ1-2; D uncertain. Trimming removed 6 bases from V and 8 bases from J, with 10 bases in between. CDR3 length equals 11 residues. The CDR3 coding sequence is TGTGCCAGCAGCCTACGCTCGGGCTACACCTTC. This translates into CASSLRSGYTF.

The chain employs TRBV6-5 and TRBJ2-7; D gene uncertain. The CDR3 runs 13 residues. Trimming shortened V by 2 bases and J by 2 bases, and 7 bases separated the two germline ends. Germline V gene lookup returns CDR1 MNHEY and CDR2 SVGAGI. The CDR3 loop is CASSYRSAYEQYF. Written as DNA, the CDR3 is TGTGCCAGCAGTTACAGGTCAGCCTACGAGCAGTACTTC.

The CDR3 DNA reads as TGTGCCAGCGCACGAAGCGGGACTATCACCTACAATGAGCAGTTCTTC. This gives the protein CASARSGTITYNEQFF. The gene calls are TRBV3-1 (or the pseudogene TRBV3-2) and TRBJ2-1; 7 bases fit TRBD2. With 8 bases clipped from V and 2 bases from J, the junction kept 12 bases outside the gene matches. Germline V lookup: CDR1 LGHDT, CDR2 YNNKEL (reference sequence). The CDR3 length is 16 residues.

J is TRBJ2-7 and V is TRBV2, with 7 bases fitting TRBD1. The germline CDR1 and CDR2 sequences are SNHLY and FYNNEI. The CDR3 covers 16 residues. The ends lost 6 bases at V and 0 bases at J; junction bases unmatched: 11. The CDR3 DNA reads as TGTGCCAGCAGGCCACCCGGGACAGCTAACTCCTACGAGCAGTACTTC. The encoded protein is CASRPPGTANSYEQYF.

The J gene is TRBJ2-1, the V gene TRBV6-2 or TRBV6-3; 9 bases agree with TRBD1. Germline-derived CDR1 and CDR2 are MNHEY and SVGEGT. Trimming at V came to 5 bases and at J to 0 bases, leaving 2 bases not matched to a gene. CDR3 length: 15 residues. The CDR3 reads CASSDRGGSYNEQFF. The CDR3 nucleotides read TGTGCCAGCAGTGACAGGGGGGGCTCCTACAATGAGCAGTTCTTC.

V and J are TRBV28 and TRBJ1-5, with 7 bases that match TRBD1. Germline V gives CDR1 MDHEN, CDR2 SYDVKM. The CDR3 is made up of 16 amino acids. V lost 6 bases to trimming and J lost 8 bases; unmatched junction nucleotides: 16. The CDR3 spells CASRGQSRGKWEPQHF. For the CDR3, the DNA is TGTGCCAGCAGGGGTCAGAGCAGGGGGAAGTGGGAGCCCCAGCATTTT.

The V and J genes are TRBV28 and TRBJ2-3; 8 bases line up with TRBD1. The germline V gene has CDR1 MDHEN and CDR2 SYDVKM. J was trimmed by 5 bases and V by 3 bases; bases with no gene match: 10. The CDR3 covers 16 residues. CDR3 DNA sequence: TGTGCCAGCAGTTTTGGCGAGACAGGGGTTGGAGATACGCAGTATTTT. It translates to CASSFGETGVGDTQYF.

The rearrangement uses TRBV19 and TRBJ1-5; D gene uncertain. Germline-derived CDR1 and CDR2 are LNHDA and SQIVND (reference sequence). V was shortened by 5 bases and J by 7 bases, with 12 bases between the two germline ends. The CDR3 runs to 13 residues. DNA for the CDR3: TGTGCCAGTAGTGTTGGGTCTAAACAGCCCCAGCATTTT. This codes for CASSVGSKQPQHF. The whole variable domain, filled in from reference TRBV19 and TRBJ1-5, reads DGGITQSPKYLFRKEGQNVTLSCEQNLNHDAMYWYRQDPGQGLRLIYYSQIVNDFQKGDIAEGYSVSREKKESFPLTVTSAQKNPTAFYLCASSVGSKQPQHFGDGTRLSIL.

The V and J genes are TRBV6-5 and TRBJ1-5; the D is unclear. CDR1 MNHEY and CDR2 SVGAGI come from the germline V gene. Trimming removed 6 bases at V and 3 bases at J, with 15 bases between. The CDR3 covers 15 residues. Here the CDR3 reads CASSAEGRYNQPQHF. As DNA, the CDR3 is TGTGCCAGCAGCGCCGAAGGACGTTACAATCAGCCCCAGCATTTT.

The chain recombines TRBV7-9 with TRBJ1-2; D gene unclear. CDR3 length: 13 amino acids. Trimming stripped 4 bases from V and 5 bases from J, with 11 bases between. Germline assignment: CDR1 SEHNR and CDR2 FQNEAQ (reference sequence). CDR3 DNA sequence: TGTGCCAGCAGCTCTGCGCGGGTTTATGGCTACACCTTC. Translating gives CASSSARVYGYTF.

V usage is TRBV7-9 and J usage is TRBJ1-1; 7 positions agree with TRBD1. This CDR3 contains 17 residues. V dropped 3 bases and J dropped 3; count of bases not matched to a gene: 13. Germline assignment: CDR1 SEHNR and CDR2 FQNEAQ (reference sequence). The CDR3 loop reads CASSLIRGGSRDTEAFF. The CDR3 region has the DNA TGTGCCAGCAGCTTGATTCGAGGGGGCTCTCGGGACACTGAAGCTTTCTTT.

V gene TRBV19 combines with J gene TRBJ2-5; D is uncertain. The V and J ends lost 9 bases and 9 bases respectively, with 20 bases between them. The CDR3 consists of 13 residues. CDR1 is LNHDA, CDR2 SQIVND, per germline (reference sequence). The DNA for the CDR3 is TGTGCCAGCCAAGGGCCTTCTGAGGTGGCCCAGTACTTC. It specifies CASQGPSEVAQYF.

The chain recombines TRBV28 with TRBJ1-2, with D possibly matching TRBD1 (5 bases). CDR3 length: 12 amino acids. Germline V gene data show CDR1 as MDHEN and CDR2 as SYDVKM. The V end lost 5 bases, the J end lost 6 bases, and 10 bases lay between the germline ends. CDR3 amino acids: CASSAGDDGYTF. CDR3 bases: TGTGCCAGCAGTGCTGGGGACGATGGCTACACCTTC.

The chain joins TRBV19 to TRBJ1-1, with TRBD1 matching 8 bases. The CDR3 sequence is 13 residues long. The V and J ends lost 5 bases and 12 bases, in that order; junction bases with no gene match: 11. Looked up from germline, CDR1 is LNHDA and CDR2 is SQIVND (reference sequence). CDR3 sequence: CASSYPGQEASFF. The CDR3 DNA is TGTGCCAGTAGTTACCCGGGACAGGAAGCGTCTTTCTTT.

The gene calls are TRBV7-2 and TRBJ2-7; 10 nucleotides align to TRBD2. The CDR3 sequence is 15 residues long. The germline V gene encodes CDR1 SGHTA and CDR2 FQGNSA. V was pared by 4 bases and J by 1 base, with 4 bases of the junction left unmatched. The CDR3 loop is CASSSSGGQSYEQYF. The CDR3, as DNA: TGTGCCAGCAGCTCTAGCGGGGGCCAGTCCTACGAGCAGTACTTC.

This sequence joins TRBV6-5 and TRBJ1-6, with D unresolved. The CDR3 consists of 14 residues. The V and J ends lost 11 bases and 4 bases respectively, with 15 bases between them. Germline V CDR1 and CDR2: MNHEY, SVGAGI. CDR3 sequence reads: CAGKTENYNSPLHF. The CDR3 nucleotides read TGTGCCGGAAAGACGGAAAATTATAATTCACCCCTCCACTTT.

The rearrangement joins TRBV18 to TRBJ1-6, with TRBD1 as a possible D gene (5 bases). The CDR3 length is 16 residues. The germline gives CDR1 KGHSH, CDR2 LQKENI. The V and J ends lost 6 bases and 4 bases respectively, with 16 bases between them. The CDR3 region is CASSSKQVGYNSPLHF. Written as DNA, the CDR3 is TGTGCCAGCTCGTCTAAACAGGTTGGATATAATTCACCCCTCCACTTT.

This clone was counted only a few times. The chain is built from TRBV3-1 (or the pseudogene TRBV3-2) and TRBJ1-2, with a tentative D call TRBD1 (6 bases). The CDR3 totals 12 residues. Germline V gene lookup returns CDR1 LGHDT and CDR2 YNNKEL (reference sequence). Trimming cost V 4 bases and J 3 bases, with 6 bases left between them. CDR3 sequence reads: CASSRTDYGYTF. CDR3 DNA sequence: TGTGCCAGCAGCCGGACAGACTATGGCTACACCTTC.

The CDR3: CASRTGGGTEAFF. CDR3 nucleotide sequence: TGTGCCAGCAGGACAGGGGGGGGGACTGAAGCTTTCTTT. V gene TRBV28 combines with J gene TRBJ1-1, with TRBD1 identical over 9 bases. CDR1 and CDR2 from the germline V gene are MDHEN and SYDVKM. The V gene end was trimmed by 6 bases and the J gene end by 5 bases; junction bases not matched to a gene: 4. CDR3 length equals 13 residues.